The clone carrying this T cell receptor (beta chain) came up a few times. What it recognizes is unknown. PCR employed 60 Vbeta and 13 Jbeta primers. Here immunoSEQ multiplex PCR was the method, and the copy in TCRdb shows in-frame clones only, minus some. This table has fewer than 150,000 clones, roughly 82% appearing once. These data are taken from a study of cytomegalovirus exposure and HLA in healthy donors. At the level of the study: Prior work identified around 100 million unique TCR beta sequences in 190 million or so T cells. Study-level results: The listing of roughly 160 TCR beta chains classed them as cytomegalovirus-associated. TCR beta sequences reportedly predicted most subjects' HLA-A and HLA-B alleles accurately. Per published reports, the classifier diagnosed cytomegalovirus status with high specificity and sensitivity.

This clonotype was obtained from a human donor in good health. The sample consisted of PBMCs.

The CDR3 coding sequence is TGTGCCAGCAGGACACAGGGGCTGAACACTGAAGCTTTCTTT. Encoded protein: CASRTQGLNTEAFF. The chain is built from TRBV6-5 and TRBJ1-1, with 7 bases that match TRBD1. This CDR3 is built from 14 residues. In germline, CDR1 is MNHEY, CDR2 SVGAGI. Germline trimming cut 6 bases from V and 0 bases from J; bases unmatched to any gene: 4.